These 13 T cell receptor beta chains share one sample of origin, sequenced in a study of blood T cell repertoires in COVID-19. Profiled with immunoSEQ multiplex PCR; TCRdb holds only in-frame clones, not every one. The repertoire has over 250,000 clones, roughly 90% of them found once; the top ten carry around 2.6%. Sequencing was carried out using PBMCs or T cells enriched from blood (not recorded which). The origin of the receptors is a man between 60 and 70 years old who had recovered from COVID-19.

The V gene is TRBV5-1, the J gene TRBJ1-1, with 10 positions matching TRBD1. CDR3 length: 12 residues. The germline gives CDR1 SGHRS, CDR2 YFSETQ. After removal of 4 bases from V and 9 bases from J, the junction contained 3 bases not matched to a gene. This CDR3 reads CASSLGQGKAFF. CDR3 nucleotide sequence: TGCGCCAGCAGCCTGGGACAGGGGAAAGCTTTCTTT.

This chain joins TRBV7-3 and TRBJ1-2; tentative D call: TRBD1 (5 bases). V dropped 5 bases and J dropped 5 bases, with 12 bases sitting between them. The CDR3 runs 13 residues. Looked up from germline, CDR1 is SGHTA and CDR2 is FQGTGA. The CDR3 nucleotides are TGTGCCAGCAGCCTGGGCAGGGCATATGGCTACACCTTC. It encodes CASSLGRAYGYTF.

The chain employs TRBV19 and TRBJ2-1, with 8 bases lining up with TRBD2. Germline V gene lookup returns CDR1 LNHDA and CDR2 SQIVND (reference sequence). The CDR3 contains 13 residues. V dropped 7 bases and J dropped 7; count of bases not matched to a gene: 6. CDR3 in amino acids: CASISAGENEQFF. DNA for the CDR3: TGTGCCAGTATATCAGCGGGGGAGAATGAGCAGTTCTTC.

The genes are TRBV27 and TRBJ1-3, with unresolved D. V gave up 5 bases and J gave up 7 bases, with 24 bases separating them. The CDR3 extends over 17 amino acids. CDR1 is MNHEY, CDR2 SMNVEV, per germline (reference sequence). CDR3 coding DNA: TGTGCCAGCAGTCCTCGTGGCGTGGTCGGGGTATGGAACACCATATATTTT. Protein sequence: CASSPRGVVGVWNTIYF.

The rearrangement joins TRBV4-2 to TRBJ1-3; D ambiguous. V gave up 5 bases and J gave up 4 bases, with 18 bases separating them. The CDR3 is 16 amino acids. Germline V gives CDR1 LGHNA, CDR2 YNFKEQ. The DNA for the CDR3 is TGTGCCAGCAGCTACATCTCATTAACTAGCGGAAACACCATATATTTT. Protein sequence: CASSYISLTSGNTIYF.

The chain employs TRBV5-1 and TRBJ1-4; TRBD1 agrees at 10 bases. This CDR3 is built from 15 residues. V shed 7 bases, J shed 1 base, and the junction held 4 bases outside the gene matches. The germline gives CDR1 SGHRS, CDR2 YFSETQ. The CDR3 reads CASSTGGLTNEKLFF. The CDR3 DNA reads TGCGCCAGCTCGACAGGGGGCTTAACTAATGAAAAACTGTTTTTT.

This rearrangement joins TRBV7-3 to TRBJ1-1; D might be TRBD1 (6 bases). Trimming left V 5 bases short and J 1 base short, with 14 bases between. The CDR3 extends over 15 amino acids. CDR1 is SGHTA, CDR2 FQGTGA, per germline. The CDR3 DNA reads as TGTGCCAGCAGCCCGGCGGGGGGGCAGAACACTGAAGCTTTCTTT. Its translation is CASSPAGGQNTEAFF.

The chain uses TRBV7-9 and TRBJ1-1; D is unresolved. With 2 bases removed from V and 11 bases from J, the gap between germline ends came to 27 bases. Germline V gives CDR1 SEHNR, CDR2 FQNEAQ (reference sequence). The CDR3 covers 17 residues. The CDR3 DNA follows: TGTGCCAGCAGCTTACCCCTCCCTGGGAGGGTAATTCGAGAGGCTTTCTTT. Its protein product is CASSLPLPGRVIREAFF.

This chain connects TRBV19 to TRBJ1-2; TRBD1 agrees at 8 bases. This CDR3 region has 15 residues. V shed 6 bases, J shed 4 bases, and the junction held 10 bases outside the gene matches. The germline gives CDR1 LNHDA, CDR2 SQIVND (reference sequence). The CDR3 is CASRQGAAGVYGYTF. CDR3 coding DNA: TGTGCCAGTAGGCAGGGGGCCGCCGGGGTCTATGGCTACACCTTC.

The V and J genes are TRBV5-1 and TRBJ1-1; TRBD1 might be the D (6 bases). The CDR3 consists of 14 residues. CDR1 SGHRS and CDR2 YFSETQ come from the germline V gene. V lost 7 bases and J lost 5, with 18 bases in between. CDR3 in amino acids: CASSLRTVGTEAFF. CDR3 DNA: TGCGCCAGCTCCCTTCGGACAGTTGGGACTGAAGCTTTCTTT.

V usage is TRBV5-1 and J usage is TRBJ2-1; a weak D match, TRBD1 (5 bases). The germline gives CDR1 SGHRS, CDR2 YFSETQ. The germline V and J ends were trimmed by 4 bases and 0 bases, with 8 bases remaining between them. The CDR3 sequence is 14 residues long. The CDR3 loop is CASSQGSSYNEQFF. The CDR3 DNA is TGCGCCAGCAGCCAGGGCAGCTCCTACAATGAGCAGTTCTTC.

This clone was counted at least ten times. The J gene is TRBJ1-2, the V gene TRBV4-1; 8 bases agree with TRBD1. Trimming removed 4 bases from V and 4 bases from J; junction bases left unmatched: 8. This CDR3 has 15 amino acids. Germline values: CDR1 MGHRA, CDR2 YSYEKL. DNA for the CDR3: TGCGCCAGCAGCCGCAAACAGGGGGAGGGCTATGGCTACACCTTC. Its protein is CASSRKQGEGYGYTF.

The rearrangement uses TRBV15 and TRBJ1-5; 10 bases line up with TRBD1. Germline-derived CDR1 and CDR2 are LNHNV and YYDKDF (reference sequence). Trimming cost V 7 bases and J 5 bases; bases outside gene matches: 5. CDR3 length: 14 residues. CDR3 nucleotide sequence: TGTGCCACCAACTCGGACAGGGGGTATCAGCCCCAGCATTTT. This sequence encodes CATNSDRGYQPQHF.